The 28 T cell receptor beta chains below were found in one sample sequenced in a study of Graves' ophthalmopathy and Graves' hyperthyroidism (dated by TCRdb to 2016 to 2019). Sequencing relied on an Illumina HiSeq 2000. For repertoire sequencing, the TCR beta CDR3 regions were amplified from RNA transcripts. A first-round RT-PCR used HTBI primers with the Qiagen OneStep RT-PCR kit, followed by a second-round multiplex PCR, size selection and purification. TCRdb trimmed the raw reads at Q25, called clones with MiXCR and kept productive beta chains. Records with the same CDR3 protein are collapsed into one entry carrying the most frequent genes and DNA. A total of 500,000 to 700,000 distinct CDR3 sequences appear in this sample, less than 45% of them only once. About 4.6% of the sample lies in the top ten. Sequencing input: peripheral blood or thyroid tissue (not recorded which). The receptors stem from an adult man with Graves' hyperthyroidism.

The J gene is TRBJ1-1, the V gene TRBV2; 7 bases align to TRBD1. Per germline, CDR1 SNHLY and CDR2 FYNNEI. The CDR3 sequence is 13 residues long. V gave up 7 bases and J gave up 2 bases; unmatched junction bases: 4. The DNA for the CDR3 is TGTGCCAGCATTTACAGGGGAAACACTGAAGCTTTCTTT. Encoded protein: CASIYRGNTEAFF.

This clonotype was recorded many times. This chain's CDR3 is CATSRGTALGQPQHF. DNA for the CDR3: TGTGCCACCAGCAGAGGGACAGCTCTGGGTCAGCCCCAGCATTTT. V usage is TRBV15 and J usage is TRBJ1-5; the D gene is possibly TRBD1 (6 bases). Deletions cut 1 base from V and 6 bases from J, with 13 bases between. The CDR3 spans 15 residues. The germline CDR1 and CDR2 sequences are LNHNV and YYDKDF (reference sequence).

The chain joins TRBV5-1 to TRBJ2-2; D may be TRBD1 (6 bases). The V gene lost 10 bases and the J gene lost 1 base, with 11 bases spanning the gap. CDR1 and CDR2 from the germline V gene are SGHRS and YFSETQ. The CDR3 length is 13 residues. CDR3 in amino acids: CAGSTGNTGELFF. CDR3 sequence (DNA): TGCGCCGGATCGACAGGGAACACCGGGGAGCTGTTTTTT.

This chain links TRBV3-1 with TRBJ1-2; 9 nucleotides line up with TRBD1. Germline assignment: CDR1 LGHDT and CDR2 YNNKEL (reference sequence). The CDR3 loop spans 15 amino acids. V trimming: 3 bases; J trimming: 4 bases; junction bases outside the gene matches: 6. The CDR3, as DNA: TGTGCCAGCAGCCACCCACAGGGGGCTGGCTATGGCTACACCTTC. This sequence encodes CASSHPQGAGYGYTF.

As regards this clonotype: The DNA is omitted, as the CDR3 cannot be located on it reliably, and the CDR3 follows TCRdb's listing. The rearrangement links TRBV19 to TRBJ1-1. The V gene's germline CDR1 is LNHDA and CDR2 SQIVND (reference sequence). The CDR3 sequence runs 22 residues, both termini included. CDR3 residues: CASSIGGSSYEQYFGPGTEAFF.

This clonotype was observed a handful of times. The chain couples TRBV24-1 to TRBJ2-5; 8 bases fit TRBD1. CDR1 is KGHDR and CDR2 is SFDVKD in the germline V gene. The CDR3 spans 15 residues. The trim removed 3 bases at V and 5 bases at J, leaving 7 bases unmatched. The CDR3 nucleotides read TGTGCCACCAGTGATCGACAGGGGCGGTGGGAGACCCAGTACTTC. Encoded protein: CATSDRQGRWETQYF.

There are many counts of this clonotype. The V call is TRBV7-9, the J call TRBJ1-1; D is undetermined. Deletions cut 8 bases from V and 0 bases from J, with 13 bases between. The CDR3 is 14 residues long. Germline V lookup: CDR1 SEHNR, CDR2 FQNEAQ (reference sequence). CDR3: CASGLNLMNTEAFF. CDR3 DNA: TGTGCCAGCGGATTAAACTTAATGAACACTGAAGCTTTCTTT.

This clonotype was recorded once. At one of its ends the junction is not consistent with the germline gene, which may arise from a read error. This chain links TRBV2 with TRBJ2-2; either TRBD1 or TRBD2 may supply D (5 bases each). Germline V gene sequence: CDR1 SNHLY, CDR2 FYNNEI. The CDR3 has 17 residues. The CDR3 bases are TGTGCCAGCAGTGAAGCGGTCGGGGCCTGGAACACCGGGGAGCTGTCTTGG. It encodes CASSEAVGAWNTGELSW.

On this clonotype itself: A much larger clone differs from this one at a single base, so this may be a read error. This sequence joins TRBV5-4 and TRBJ2-5; a weak D match, TRBD1 (7 bases). There are 17 residues in the CDR3. The V gene's germline CDR1 is SGHNT and CDR2 YYREEE (reference sequence). The V and J ends lost 4 bases and 5 bases respectively, with 24 bases between them. The CDR3 region is CASSDGGAGAGGETQYF. CDR3 nucleotides: TGTGCCAGCAGCGATGGAGGGGCAGGGGCAGGGGGGGAGACCCAGTACTTC.

This chain connects TRBV3-1 to TRBJ1-2, with TRBD1 matching over 10 bases. Germline values: CDR1 LGHDT, CDR2 YNNKEL (reference sequence). V lost 8 bases to trimming and J lost 4 bases; unmatched junction nucleotides: 10. The CDR3 totals 15 residues. The CDR3 loop reads CASGGQGGDSYGYTF. CDR3 in DNA: TGTGCCAGCGGTGGACAGGGGGGAGATAGCTATGGCTACACCTTC.

For this clonotype: The CDR3 does not close with the conserved phenylalanine or tryptophan, likely indicating a read error. This chain connects TRBV3-1 to TRBJ2-5, with 11 bases fitting TRBD1. V trimming: 0 bases; J trimming: 9 bases; junction bases outside the gene matches: 3. Germline V gene sequence: CDR1 LGHDT, CDR2 YNNKEL (reference sequence). This CDR3 is 14 amino acids long. The CDR3 sequence: CASSQDPGQGAQYL. In DNA, the CDR3 is TGTGCCAGCAGCCAAGATCCGGGACAGGGGGCCCAGTACCTC.

Turning to this clonotype: An end of the junction differs from the germline gene, which may be a read error. V gene TRBV29-1 combines with J gene TRBJ2-2; D is possibly TRBD1 or TRBD2 (5 bases each). This CDR3 comprises 13 residues. In germline, CDR1 is SQVTM, CDR2 ANQGSEA. Here the CDR3 reads CSVGTSGTEELFF. CDR3 nucleotide sequence: TGCAGCGTCGGGACCTCGGGCACCGAGGAGCTGTTTTTT.

This clonotype was found many times. The rearrangement uses TRBV20-1 and TRBJ1-1; 7 bases match TRBD1. Looked up from germline, CDR1 is DFQATT and CDR2 is SNEGSKA (reference sequence). This CDR3 has 15 residues. V lost 0 bases, J lost 7 bases, and 11 bases stayed unmatched. CDR3 amino acids: CSARDPSGGRDEAFF. CDR3 nucleotide sequence: TGCAGTGCTAGAGACCCATCAGGGGGGAGGGATGAAGCTTTCTTT.

This clonotype was seen many times. V and J are TRBV12-3 or TRBV12-4 and TRBJ1-2; TRBD1 matches at 7 bases. The CDR3 loop spans 13 amino acids. V lost 6 bases and J lost 4; bases outside the gene matches: 5. CDR3 nucleotide sequence: TGTGCCAGCAGATCCGACAGGGCCTATGGCTACACCTTC. Residues: CASRSDRAYGYTF.

The chain employs TRBV25-1 and TRBJ1-4; 10 bases map to TRBD1. The length of the CDR3 is 15 residues. The V and J ends lost 6 bases and 12 bases, in that order; junction bases with no gene match: 13. Germline loops: CDR1 MGHDK, CDR2 SYGVNS. The CDR3 region is CASSRDHGQGVELFF. The CDR3 DNA reads TGTGCCAGCAGCCGAGATCATGGACAGGGGGTGGAACTGTTTTTT.

V gene TRBV12-3 or TRBV12-4 combines with J gene TRBJ1-5; D possibly corresponds to TRBD1 (5 bases). The V and J ends lost 5 bases and 0 bases respectively, with 8 bases between them. This CDR3 is 14 amino acids long. CDR3 protein: CASSGGTSNQPQHF. Written as DNA, the CDR3 is TGTGCCAGCAGTGGGGGGACTAGCAATCAGCCCCAGCATTTT.

The V call is TRBV15, the J call TRBJ2-5; 7 bases agree with TRBD1. The CDR3 extends over 17 amino acids. J gave up 5 bases and V 2 bases, and 14 bases lay outside the gene matches. Germline V gene lookup returns CDR1 LNHNV and CDR2 YYDKDF (reference sequence). The CDR3 sequence is CATSRTLDGTASETQYF. The CDR3 bases are TGTGCCACCAGCAGAACCTTAGACGGGACAGCTTCGGAGACCCAGTACTTC.

Remarks on this clonotype: It is likely a read error, because the conserved phenylalanine at the end of the CDR3 is missing. The limits of the CDR3 on the DNA are not certain, so only TCRdb's listed CDR3 is given. The rearrangement links TRBV7-2 to TRBJ1-6. The CDR3 has 9 residues if both end residues are counted. Germline CDR1 SGHTA, CDR2 FQGNSA. CDR3 sequence: CASSLGALQ.

This clonotype was found many times. The chain combines TRBV12-3 or TRBV12-4 with TRBJ1-2, with 9 nucleotides matching TRBD1. The CDR3 runs to 15 residues. Germline trimming cut 3 bases from V and 8 bases from J; bases unmatched to any gene: 10. The CDR3 here is CASSLGGTGQHGYTF. CDR3 DNA sequence: TGTGCCAGCAGTTTGGGAGGGACAGGGCAACACGGCTACACCTTC.

On this clonotype: Without the conserved terminal phenylalanine or tryptophan, this CDR3 likely stems from a read error. V is TRBV5-5 and J is TRBJ2-2; a weak D match, TRBD2 (5 bases). Trimming cost V 2 bases and J 3 bases, with 11 bases left between them. Germline V gene data show CDR1 as SGHKS and CDR2 as YYEKEE (reference sequence). CDR3 length: 15 amino acids. The chain's CDR3 is CASSFSSTYTGELFS. CDR3 DNA sequence: TGTGCCAGCAGCTTCTCTAGCACTTACACCGGGGAGCTGTTTTCT.

This clonotype showed up many times. J is TRBJ2-7 and V is TRBV25-1; D is perhaps TRBD2 (5 bases). The germline V gene has CDR1 MGHDK and CDR2 SYGVNS. The CDR3 contains 16 residues. V shed 5 bases and J shed 4 bases, with 21 bases lying between them. CDR3 sequence: CASSPQEAGREYEQYF. For the CDR3, the DNA is TGTGCCAGCAGTCCCCAAGAGGCGGGTCGGGAATACGAGCAGTACTTC.

A word on this clonotype: Given a much more abundant clone one base away, this may be a read error. The chain has TRBV2 and TRBJ1-2; perhaps TRBD1 as D (5 bases). Between the trimmed V and J ends, which lost 3 bases and 5 bases, there was a span of 16 bases. CDR1 and CDR2 from the germline V gene are SNHLY and FYNNEI. This CDR3 spans 15 amino acids. This chain's CDR3 is CASSDRDEAWYGYTF. CDR3 DNA: TGTGCCAGCAGTGACCGGGACGAAGCTTGGTATGGCTACACCTTC.

This chain joins TRBV7-2 and TRBJ1-4; D is ambiguous. This CDR3 region has 15 residues. The ends were cut back, 3 bases at V and 5 bases at J, with 13 bases in the middle. The V gene's germline CDR1 is SGHTA and CDR2 FQGNSA. The CDR3 DNA reads TGTGCCAGCAGCTTTCTCGGGAGGACGAATGAAAAACTGTTTTTT. Protein sequence: CASSFLGRTNEKLFF.

The V gene is TRBV4-2, the J gene TRBJ2-7, with 7 nucleotides matching TRBD1. This CDR3 spans 13 amino acids. CDR1 LGHNA and CDR2 YNFKEQ come from the germline V gene. The ends lost 3 bases at V and 4 bases at J; junction bases unmatched: 3. CDR3: CASSHGTAYEQYF. The DNA for the CDR3 is TGTGCCAGCAGCCACGGGACAGCTTACGAGCAGTACTTC.

Written as DNA, the CDR3 is TGTGCCAGCAGCCACGGGGGGACTCGCTCTGGGGCCAACGTCCTGACTTTC. The encoded protein is CASSHGGTRSGANVLTF. This chain uses TRBV7-2 with TRBJ2-6; 7 bases line up with TRBD2. Germline lookup yields CDR1 SGHTA and CDR2 FQGNSA. V lost 5 bases and J lost 0; bases outside the gene matches: 7. The CDR3 covers 17 residues.

Only a few counts were recorded for this clonotype. The chain links TRBV5-1 to TRBJ2-1; 11 bases line up with TRBD2. The J segment lost 5 bases and the V segment lost 2 bases, leaving 9 bases of the junction unmatched. Germline lookup yields CDR1 SGHRS and CDR2 YFSETQ. CDR3 length: 17 residues. The CDR3: CASSLVVTSGGNNEQFF. The CDR3 nucleotides read TGCGCCAGCAGCTTAGTCGTAACTAGCGGGGGTAACAATGAGCAGTTCTTC.

This chain connects TRBV30 to TRBJ2-2; 9 positions agree with TRBD2. There are 15 residues in the CDR3. The V gene's germline CDR1 is GTSNPN and CDR2 SVGIG (reference sequence). The V segment lost 2 bases and the J segment 7 bases; nucleotides outside the gene matches: 8. The DNA for the CDR3 is TGTGCCTGGAGTTCCCCGGGACTAGCAGGCGGGGAGCTGTTTTTT. This translates into CAWSSPGLAGGELFF. Full variable domain (missing parts from reference TRBV30 and TRBJ2-2): SQTIHQWPATLVQPVGSPLSLECTVEGTSNPNLYWYRQAAGRGLQLLFYSVGIGQISSEVPQNLSASRPQDRQFILSSKKLLLSDSGFYLCAWSSPGLAGGELFFGEGSRLTVL.

The chain links TRBV5-1 to TRBJ1-5; the D is unclear. This CDR3 contains 13 residues. V was cut by 1 base and J by 11 bases, with 13 bases left in between. The V gene's germline CDR1 is SGHRS and CDR2 YFSETQ. CDR3 nucleotides: TGCGCCAGCAGCTTGAAGTTCTCGGAGACCCAGCATTTT. Translation: CASSLKFSETQHF. The variable domain in full, with the rest retrieved from reference TRBV5-1 and TRBJ1-5, is KAGVTQTPRYLIKTRGQQVTLSCSPISGHRSVSWYQQTPGQGLQFLFEYFSETQRNKGNFPGRFSGRQFSNSRSEMNVSTLELGDSALYLCASSLKFSETQHFGDGTRLSIL.